This T cell receptor (beta chain) was obtained from a study of blood T cell repertoires in COVID-19. Study-level information: Spain, Italy and the United States supplied samples that represented acute and convalescent COVID-19.

In the authors' workflow: Reference gene primer amplification yielded estimated nucleated cell counts. Profiling relied on immunoSEQ multiplex PCR, and the TCRdb table lists in-frame clones only, not all of them. The V and J calls and the clone size are those of that table, but D and trimming were determined from the DNA. The table has fewer than 350,000 clones, 86% seen once. Clinical histories supplied by participants themselves formed the basis of cohort assignment. Germline V gene lookup returns CDR1 MNHEY and CDR2 SVGEGT. This CDR3 comprises 11 residues. V gave up 3 bases and J gave up 8 bases, with 7 bases separating them.

This TCR was sampled from a woman in her thirties or forties with acute COVID-19. The sample comprised PBMCs or T cells enriched from blood (not recorded which). V gene TRBV6-2 or TRBV6-3 combines with J gene TRBJ1-2; no definite D call. The DNA for the CDR3 is TGTGCCAGCAGTTATGTGTCGGGCTACACCTTC. It translates to CASSYVSGYTF.